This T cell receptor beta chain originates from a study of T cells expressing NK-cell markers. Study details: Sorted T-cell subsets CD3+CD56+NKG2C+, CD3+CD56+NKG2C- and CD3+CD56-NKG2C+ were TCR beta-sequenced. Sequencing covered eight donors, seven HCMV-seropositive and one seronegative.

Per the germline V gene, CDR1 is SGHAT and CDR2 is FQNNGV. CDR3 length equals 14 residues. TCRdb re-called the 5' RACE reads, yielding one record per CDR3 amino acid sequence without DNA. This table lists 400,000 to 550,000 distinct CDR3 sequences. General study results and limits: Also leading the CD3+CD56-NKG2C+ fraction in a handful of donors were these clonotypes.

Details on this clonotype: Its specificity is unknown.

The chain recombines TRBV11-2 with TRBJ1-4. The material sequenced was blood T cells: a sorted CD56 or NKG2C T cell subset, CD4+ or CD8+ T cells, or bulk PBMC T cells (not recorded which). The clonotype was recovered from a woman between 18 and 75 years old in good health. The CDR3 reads CASSPARVGEKLFF.